This T cell receptor (beta chain) is from a study of graft-versus-host responses after intestinal transplantation. Study as a whole: Among the recipients, all got anti-thymocyte globulin induction and then tacrolimus and steroids for around 3 years.

The assay was immunoSEQ multiplex PCR, and TCRdb's table has in-frame clones only and misses some. This sample has about 130,000 clones, with approximately 91% found just once. Study-wide findings and caveats: In patients with graft-donor T cell macrochimerism, allograft graft-versus-host to host-versus-graft clonal ratios were high. Early declines in HvG clones that occurred post-transplant were associated with peak circulating GvH clone levels.

This CDR3 comprises 17 residues. The sample holds one count of this clone. Its antigen is unidentified. This specimen consisted of unstimulated CD4+ T cells sorted from spleen or lymph node cells, obtained before intestinal transplant. J is TRBJ2-7 and V is TRBV21-1; TRBD2, the table's D call, lacks a check against the DNA. TRBV21-1 is deemed a pseudogene. This TCR was recovered from a human donor who received an intestinal transplant. This CDR3 is CASSKWGGWGEPYEQYF. The CDR3 DNA follows: TGTGCCAGCAGCAAATGGGGTGGTTGGGGGGAACCCTACGAGCAGTACTTC.